This TCR beta chain was profiled in a study of glioma-infiltrating T cells. Study overall: Around 1 million peripheral T cells were targeted at roughly 4- to 11-fold coverage.

Amplification of TCR alpha and beta CDR3 regions from RNA used iRepertoire nested multiplex PCR. For one-step reverse transcription and amplification, roughly 95-400 ng of tissue mRNA or PBMC total RNA was used. One entry per CDR3 protein, called by TCRdb with MiXCR from the multiplex PCR reads. The sample has 300,000 to 400,000 distinct CDR3 sequences; roughly 41% are singletons. This clonotype came up many times. CDR3 length: 14 amino acids. V lost 0 bases, J lost 9 bases, and 12 bases lay in between. CDR1 is DFQATT and CDR2 is SNEGSKA in the germline V gene (reference sequence). The TCR sequence derives from a human donor with low-grade glioma or glioblastoma, undergoing nonglioma brain surgery, or in good health (not recorded which). The specimen was glioma tissue, nonneoplastic brain tissue, or PBMCs (not recorded which). The genes are TRBV20-1 and TRBJ1-6; no firm D call. Here the CDR3 reads CSARENLDLSPLHF. The DNA of the CDR3 is TGCAGTGCTAGAGAGAACCTCGACCTTTCACCCCTCCACTTT.